The 31 T cell receptor beta chains listed next were all sequenced from one sample in a study of blood T cell repertoires in COVID-19. Assay used: immunoSEQ multiplex PCR; TCRdb lists only in-frame clones, some missing. The sample yields some 360,000 clones, roughly 86% seen once. The sample taken for sequencing was peripheral blood. These receptors were collected from a woman aged 55-75 years with COVID-19, enrolled during active disease.

This clone was counted between two and nine times. The J gene is TRBJ1-1, the V gene TRBV7-9; TRBD1 matches at 9 bases. Germline CDR1 is SEHNR and CDR2 is FQNEAQ (reference sequence). V lost 1 base to trimming and J lost 8 bases; unmatched junction nucleotides: 2. The CDR3 covers 13 residues. CDR3 coding DNA: TGTGCCAGCAGCTTAGACAGGGGGCAAGAAGCTTTCTTT. Encoded protein: CASSLDRGQEAFF.

The chain is built from TRBV2 and TRBJ1-6; the D gene is possibly TRBD1 (5 bases). The CDR3 is 14 residues long. Looked up from germline, CDR1 is SNHLY and CDR2 is FYNNEI. V was shortened by 8 bases and J by 3 bases, with 11 bases between the two germline ends. CDR3 nucleotides: TGTGCCAGCGGAGGGGTAGGCTATAATTCACCCCTCCACTTT. Its protein is CASGGVGYNSPLHF. Drawing the rest from reference TRBV2 and TRBJ1-6, the complete variable domain is EPEVTQTPSHQVTQMGQEVILRCVPISNHLYFYWYRQILGQKVEFLVSFYNNEISEKSEIFDDQFSVERPDGSNFTLKIRSTKLEDSAMYFCASGGVGYNSPLHFGNGTRLTVT.

This chain joins TRBV6-4 and TRBJ2-1; perhaps TRBD2 as D (6 bases). CDR1 is MRHNA and CDR2 is SNTAGT in the germline V gene. The CDR3 extends over 16 amino acids. The V gene lost 2 bases and the J gene lost 7 bases, with 18 bases spanning the gap. CDR3 sequence: CASSDHQRAPLNEQFF. CDR3 coding DNA: TGTGCCAGCAGTGACCATCAGCGGGCGCCCCTTAATGAGCAGTTCTTC.

The chain has TRBV5-4 and TRBJ2-1, with 8 bases aligning to TRBD1. CDR1 and CDR2 (germline): SGHNT, YYREEE (reference sequence). The CDR3 sequence is 15 residues long. The V and J ends lost 5 bases and 0 bases, in that order; junction bases with no gene match: 4. Here the CDR3 reads CASRPGGSSYNEQFF. The CDR3 nucleotides are TGTGCCAGCAGACCAGGGGGCAGCTCCTACAATGAGCAGTTCTTC.

The rearrangement uses TRBV4-2 and TRBJ2-7, with 8 positions matching TRBD1. J lost 6 bases, V lost 4 bases, and 11 bases had no gene match. CDR1 and CDR2 from the germline V gene are LGHNA and YNFKEQ. The CDR3 covers 15 residues. CDR3 nucleotide sequence: TGTGCCAGCAGCCTAGGACAGGGAGATTTAGGCGAGCAGTACTTC. Encoded protein: CASSLGQGDLGEQYF.

The genes are TRBV29-1 and TRBJ2-5; D remains unclear. CDR1 and CDR2 from the germline V gene are SQVTM and ANQGSEA. There are 14 residues in the CDR3. Between the trimmed V and J ends, which lost 2 bases and 2 bases, there was a span of 12 bases. The CDR3: CSVEHWAEQETQYF. The CDR3 bases are TGCAGCGTTGAACATTGGGCAGAACAAGAGACCCAGTACTTC.

This clone was observed a single time. J is TRBJ2-6 and V is TRBV3-1 (or the pseudogene TRBV3-2), with TRBD2 identical over 14 bases. CDR3 length: 20 amino acids. In germline, CDR1 is LGHDT, CDR2 YNNKEL (reference sequence). Unmatched junction bases numbered 6, after V lost 2 bases and J lost 0 bases. This CDR3 reads CASSQSRTSGGPSGANVLTF. The DNA for the CDR3 is TGTGCCAGCAGCCAATCAAGGACTAGCGGGGGGCCCTCTGGGGCCAACGTCCTGACTTTC.

The rearrangement joins TRBV7-3 to TRBJ2-2; D possibly corresponds to TRBD1 (5 bases). V gave up 5 bases and J gave up 1 base, with 11 bases separating them. The CDR3 runs 15 residues. Germline loops: CDR1 SGHTA, CDR2 FQGTGA. CDR3: CASSLGHVNTGELFF. Written as DNA, the CDR3 is TGTGCCAGCAGCCTCGGACACGTGAACACCGGGGAGCTGTTTTTT.

The gene calls are TRBV14 and TRBJ2-7; D remains ambiguous. The CDR3 consists of 14 residues. CDR1 and CDR2 from the germline V gene are SGHDN and FVKESK. The V end lost 1 base, the J end lost 5 bases, and 12 bases lay between the germline ends. The CDR3 loop reads CASSQGQSSHEQYF. The CDR3 nucleotides are TGTGCCAGCAGCCAAGGACAATCGTCCCACGAGCAGTACTTC.

The rearrangement joins TRBV5-1 to TRBJ2-6, with a weak D call TRBD1 (5 bases). Trimming took 0 bases from V and 0 from J, leaving 7 bases between them. Per the germline V gene, CDR1 is SGHRS and CDR2 is YFSETQ. The CDR3 sequence is 16 residues long. The CDR3 spells CASSLEGASGANVLTF. CDR3 in DNA: TGCGCCAGCAGCTTGGAAGGGGCCTCTGGGGCCAACGTCCTGACTTTC.

The gene calls are TRBV25-1 and TRBJ1-6; possibly TRBD1 for D (5 bases). This CDR3 comprises 14 residues. Germline CDR1 MGHDK, CDR2 SYGVNS. V was clipped by 7 bases and J by 7 bases, with 14 bases between them. CDR3 in DNA: TGTGCCAGCAAGGGAGGGGCGAACAATTCACCCCTCCACTTT. Residues: CASKGGANNSPLHF. The full variable domain, its missing parts supplied by reference TRBV25-1 and TRBJ1-6, is EADIYQTPRYLVIGTGKKITLECSQTMGHDKMYWYQQDPGMELHLIHYSYGVNSTEKGDLSSESTVSRIRTEHFPLTLESARPSHTSQYLCASKGGANNSPLHFGNGTRLTVT.

This chain connects TRBV5-1 to TRBJ1-1; possibly TRBD1 for D (5 bases). This CDR3 is built from 14 residues. V was clipped by 2 bases and J by 1 base, with 9 bases between them. Germline V lookup: CDR1 SGHRS, CDR2 YFSETQ. CDR3 nucleotide sequence: TGCGCCAGCAGCTTAGCAGGGTCGAACACTGAAGCTTTCTTT. It encodes CASSLAGSNTEAFF.

The chain uses TRBV4-2 and TRBJ1-2; 9 bases are a match to TRBD1. The CDR3 runs 15 residues. CDR1 LGHNA and CDR2 YNFKEQ come from the germline V gene. Trimming at V came to 2 bases and at J to 1 base, leaving 2 bases not matched to a gene. The CDR3 DNA follows: TGTGCCAGCAGCCAATTGGACAGGGGTAACTATGGCTACACCTTC. Protein: CASSQLDRGNYGYTF.

The chain joins TRBV4-1 to TRBJ1-1; D gene unclear. The germline V and J ends were trimmed by 1 base and 2 bases, with 11 bases remaining between them. In germline, CDR1 is MGHRA, CDR2 YSYEKL. CDR3 size: 15 residues. CDR3 amino acids: CASSQGPGVNTEAFF. CDR3 DNA: TGCGCCAGCAGCCAAGGCCCGGGAGTCAACACTGAAGCTTTCTTT.

The CDR3 sequence is CASSSVGGQGTTLQYF. In DNA form, the CDR3 reads TGCGCCAGCAGCTCGGTAGGGGGACAGGGGACAACCTTGCAGTACTTC. This chain connects TRBV5-1 to TRBJ2-7; 10 bases agree with TRBD1. The CDR3 extends over 16 amino acids. Germline V CDR1 and CDR2: SGHRS, YFSETQ. J was trimmed by 9 bases and V by 3 bases; bases with no gene match: 15.

CDR3 nucleotide sequence: TGTGCCAGCAGCCCTCGGGACAGAAGCTACGAGCAGTACTTC. It specifies CASSPRDRSYEQYF. This rearrangement joins TRBV11-2 to TRBJ2-7; 7 nucleotides align to TRBD1. Germline lookup yields CDR1 SGHAT and CDR2 FQNNGV. Trimming at V came to 5 bases and at J to 3 bases, leaving 7 bases not matched to a gene. The CDR3 runs 14 residues.

Only one count was recorded for this clone. This chain joins TRBV18 and TRBJ1-1, with unresolved D. The length of the CDR3 is 15 residues. Germline V gene sequence: CDR1 KGHSH, CDR2 LQKENI. Trimming cost V 3 bases and J 5 bases, with 16 bases left between them. DNA of the CDR3: TGTGCCAGCTCACCTCGGGGAGGCAGTGGGACTGAAGCTTTCTTT. This translates into CASSPRGGSGTEAFF.

The chain joins TRBV5-4 to TRBJ2-6, with 7 bases that match TRBD1. Trimming removed 1 base from V and 0 bases from J; junction bases left unmatched: 1. Germline V gene data show CDR1 as SGHNT and CDR2 as YYREEE (reference sequence). CDR3 size: 16 residues. The CDR3 nucleotides are TGTGCCAGCAGCTTGAACAGGGGCTCTGGGGCCAACGTCCTGACTTTC. Its translation is CASSLNRGSGANVLTF.

The rearrangement links TRBV30 to TRBJ1-4, with D possibly TRBD1 on 6 matching bases. CDR3 length: 15 residues. The V end lost 1 base, the J end lost 11 bases, and 20 bases lay between the germline ends. Germline-derived CDR1 and CDR2 are GTSNPN and SVGIG (reference sequence). CDR3 sequence (DNA): TGTGCCTGGAGTGCCCAGGGGTTAATGAACGAGAAACTGTTTTTT. Its protein is CAWSAQGLMNEKLFF.

The chain joins TRBV7-2 to TRBJ2-2, with D possibly TRBD2 on 6 matching bases. The ends were cut back, 2 bases at V and 7 bases at J, with 8 bases in the middle. The germline V gene encodes CDR1 SGHTA and CDR2 FQGNSA. The CDR3 extends over 13 amino acids. The CDR3 sequence: CASSLLASGELFF. The CDR3 DNA reads TGTGCCAGCAGCTTACTAGCGAGCGGGGAGCTGTTTTTT.

J is TRBJ1-4 and V is TRBV30; D is unresolved. V shed 0 bases and J shed 5 bases, with 7 bases lying between them. This CDR3 region has 13 residues. CDR1 is GTSNPN, CDR2 SVGIG, per germline (reference sequence). CDR3 DNA: TGTGCCTGGAGTGTACACAACAATGAAAAACTGTTTTTT. Residues: CAWSVHNNEKLFF.

V is TRBV7-3 and J is TRBJ2-2; D is perhaps TRBD1 (5 bases). Germline V gives CDR1 SGHTA, CDR2 FQGTGA. The CDR3 runs to 16 residues. Trimming took off 3 bases at V and 1 base at J, with 12 bases between the two ends. CDR3 residues: CASSFDSTRNTGELFF. CDR3 DNA: TGTGCCAGCAGCTTCGACAGTACAAGGAACACCGGGGAGCTGTTTTTT.

Only a few counts were recorded for this clone. The chain is built from TRBV7-3 and TRBJ1-1; D perhaps matches TRBD1 (6 bases). Germline CDR1 is SGHTA and CDR2 is FQGTGA. This CDR3 spans 14 amino acids. V was trimmed by 4 bases and J by 4 bases, leaving 13 bases between them. The CDR3 sequence is CASSSQSQGTEAFF. The CDR3, as DNA: TGTGCCAGCAGCTCACAGTCACAGGGCACTGAAGCTTTCTTT.

This rearrangement joins TRBV14 to TRBJ2-1; 8 bases align to TRBD1. This CDR3 has 16 residues. The trim removed 4 bases at V and 5 bases at J, leaving 10 bases unmatched. Germline assignment: CDR1 SGHDN and CDR2 FVKESK. CDR3 coding DNA: TGTGCCAGCAGCCTCTTGGGACAGGTCAGCAACAATGAGCAGTTCTTC. It specifies CASSLLGQVSNNEQFF.

The chain carries TRBV12-5 and TRBJ2-2; D is perhaps TRBD1 (6 bases). There are 14 residues in the CDR3. The V end was cut by 4 bases, the J end by 5 bases, with 11 bases between. Germline CDR1 and CDR2: LGHNT and FRNRAP. The CDR3 region is CASGSPQGTGELFF. In DNA form, the CDR3 reads TGTGCTAGTGGTTCCCCTCAGGGGACCGGGGAGCTGTTTTTT.

This clone was seen just once. The V and J genes are TRBV5-1 and TRBJ2-2, with 7 bases fitting TRBD2. The CDR3 length is 14 residues. V shed 9 bases and J 6 bases; nucleotides not matched to a gene: 11. The germline V gene encodes CDR1 SGHRS and CDR2 YFSETQ. CDR3 in DNA: TGCGCCACCCACAAGGGAGGGGTCGCCGGGGAGCTGTTTTTT. Translating gives CATHKGGVAGELFF.

The V call is TRBV2, the J call TRBJ2-1; possible D gene TRBD2, 5 bases. The CDR3 has 14 residues. Germline lookup yields CDR1 SNHLY and CDR2 FYNNEI. Trimming took 5 bases from V and 5 from J, leaving 13 bases between them. The CDR3 loop is CASSFRTGDNEQFF. Here the CDR3 DNA reads TGTGCCAGCAGTTTTCGGACCGGGGACAATGAGCAGTTCTTC. The variable domain in full, with the rest retrieved from reference TRBV2 and TRBJ2-1, is EPEVTQTPSHQVTQMGQEVILRCVPISNHLYFYWYRQILGQKVEFLVSFYNNEISEKSEIFDDQFSVERPDGSNFTLKIRSTKLEDSAMYFCASSFRTGDNEQFFGPGTRLTVL.

The CDR3 DNA reads TGTGCCACCCGGACTAGCGGGGGCACAGATACGCAGTATTTT. Encoded protein: CATRTSGGTDTQYF. The chain is built from TRBV19 and TRBJ2-3, with 12 positions matching TRBD2. Germline lookup yields CDR1 LNHDA and CDR2 SQIVND (reference sequence). Trimming cost V 10 bases and J 1 base; bases outside gene matches: 3. The CDR3 totals 14 residues.

The CDR3 spells CASSLVASGSYEQYF. CDR3 DNA sequence: TGTGCCAGCAGCTTGGTGGCTAGCGGGTCCTACGAGCAGTACTTC. V usage is TRBV5-6 and J usage is TRBJ2-7; 8 bases agree with TRBD2. The germline V gene has CDR1 SGHDT and CDR2 YYEEEE. The CDR3 has 15 amino acids. Trimming took 0 bases from V and 1 from J; bases not matched to a gene: 3.

The rearrangement uses TRBV7-9 and TRBJ1-5; a weak D match, TRBD1 (6 bases). In germline, CDR1 is SEHNR, CDR2 FQNEAQ (reference sequence). This CDR3 contains 14 residues. V dropped 5 bases and J dropped 4 bases, with 12 bases sitting between them. The CDR3 DNA reads TGTGCCAGCAGCCCACAGCAGGGGAATCAGCCCCAGCATTTT. This encodes CASSPQQGNQPQHF.

This chain connects TRBV11-2 to TRBJ2-7; D ambiguous. CDR1 is SGHAT and CDR2 is FQNNGV in the germline V gene. The CDR3 spans 17 residues. With 0 bases removed from V and 0 bases from J, the gap between germline ends came to 15 bases. CDR3 in DNA: TGTGCCAGCAGCTTAGATCTACTGTCCTCCTTCTCCTACGAGCAGTACTTC. Amino acids: CASSLDLLSSFSYEQYF.